The 32 T cell receptor beta chains given below trace back to one sample, sequenced in a study of blood T cells in healthy people across ages (dated by TCRdb to between 2014 and 2017). Library preparation employed 5' RACE. TCRdb names Illumina HiSeq 2500 as the instrument used. The second PCR ran for about 6 to 12 cycles and used a J-beta primer mix along with a sample-barcoded 5' primer. TCRdb handled the public reads itself, with Q25 trimming in fastp and clone calling in MiXCR, and kept productive beta chains. Every distinct CDR3 protein forms one entry, paired with its most common genes and DNA. The table for this sample lists more than 800,000 distinct CDR3 sequences; about 30% of them were counted only once. The ten largest account for 17% of the sample. Sequenced material: blood. The receptors originated from an elderly woman in good health.

The V gene is TRBV20-1, the J gene TRBJ2-3; 8 positions match TRBD1. The CDR3 loop spans 14 amino acids. The V segment lost 5 bases and the J segment 4 bases; nucleotides outside the gene matches: 8. Germline V gene lookup returns CDR1 DFQATT and CDR2 SNEGSKA (reference sequence). In DNA form, the CDR3 reads TGCAGTGCTGCCCGGGACAGGCGGCCAGATACGCAGTATTTT. The encoded protein is CSAARDRRPDTQYF.

The rearrangement joins TRBV5-1 to TRBJ2-5; no definite D call. The J call may be incorrect, as the DNA end agrees better with TRBJ2-1. This CDR3 has 12 residues. Per germline, CDR1 SGHRS and CDR2 YFSETQ. The CDR3 loop is CASSANQETQFF. The CDR3, as DNA: TGCGCCAGCAGCGCGAACCAAGAGACCCAGTTCTTC.

Worth noting for this clonotype: This clone may be a read error of a much larger clone one base away. This sequence joins TRBV29-1 and TRBJ2-2, with 7 bases matching TRBD2. This CDR3 has 12 amino acids. Looked up from germline, CDR1 is SQVTM and CDR2 is ANQGSEA. The CDR3 loop reads CSVGQGGGGLFF. The CDR3 DNA is TGCAGCGTTGGGCAGGGCGGCGGGGGGCTGTTTTTT.

The table lists this clonotype with a few counts. This sequence joins TRBV28 and TRBJ2-1, with 9 bases lining up with TRBD2. The CDR3 extends over 17 amino acids. Germline trimming cut 5 bases from V and 3 bases from J; bases unmatched to any gene: 11. Looked up from germline, CDR1 is MDHEN and CDR2 is SYDVKM. CDR3 DNA: TGTGCCAGCAGTCCTGCTGGTAGCGGGGGATTCTACAATGAGCAGTTCTTC. Residues: CASSPAGSGGFYNEQFF.

In this sample, this clonotype turned up a few times. This chain joins TRBV6-1 and TRBJ2-5; possible D gene TRBD1, 6 bases. V gave up 7 bases and J gave up 11 bases, with 20 bases separating them. Germline loops: CDR1 MNHNS, CDR2 SASEGT. The CDR3 runs 13 residues. The CDR3 reads CASTRTADNEQYF. The CDR3 DNA sequence: TGTGCCAGCACACGGACAGCAGACAATGAGCAGTACTTC.

With respect to this clonotype: A far larger clone differs by one base, so this is likely a read error. This chain connects TRBV6-1 to TRBJ2-7, with D unclear. The CDR3 length is 12 residues. The germline CDR1 and CDR2 sequences are MNHNS and SASEGT. For the CDR3, the DNA is TGTGTCAGCAGTGAACTTGGGGACGAGCAGTACTTC. Amino acids: CVSSELGDEQYF.

Notes on this clonotype: The junction departs from the called germline gene at one end, perhaps through a read error. The chain joins TRBV12-3 or TRBV12-4 to TRBJ1-5; D ambiguous. This CDR3 region has 14 residues. The DNA of the CDR3 is TGCGCCAGCAGTAGAGACACAAGCAATCAGCCCCGGCATTTT. It encodes CASSRDTSNQPRHF.

The rearrangement joins TRBV7-2 to TRBJ2-4, with D maybe TRBD1 (5 bases). Germline V gene data show CDR1 as SGHTA and CDR2 as FQGNSA. Trimming pared 5 bases from V and 1 base from J, leaving 12 bases between. This CDR3 spans 15 amino acids. The chain's CDR3 is CASSQGSSAKNIQYF. CDR3 nucleotides: TGTGCCAGCAGCCAGGGCAGTAGCGCCAAAAACATTCAGTACTTC.

This clonotype was counted ten times or more. The gene calls are TRBV12-3 or TRBV12-4 and TRBJ2-4; 11 bases fit TRBD2. This CDR3 is built from 14 residues. Trimming at V came to 7 bases and at J to 6 bases, leaving 5 bases not matched to a gene. CDR3 in DNA: TGTGCCAGCACCGCCCTAGCGGGGGGAAACATTCAGTACTTC. Translation: CASTALAGGNIQYF.

The chain employs TRBV10-3 and TRBJ2-3; possibly TRBD2 for D (5 bases). Germline-derived CDR1 and CDR2 are ENHRY and SYGVKD. V was pared by 2 bases and J by 5 bases, with 14 bases between. The CDR3 extends over 15 amino acids. The CDR3 DNA follows: TGTGCCATCAGTGAGATCAGGCTAGGAGGAGATACGCAGTATTTT. The encoded protein is CAISEIRLGGDTQYF.

This clonotype came up a few times. CDR3 DNA sequence: TGTGCCAGCAGCTTAGGGACAATCTCTGGAAACACCATATATTTT. Translating gives CASSLGTISGNTIYF. This chain connects TRBV7-2 to TRBJ1-3; a weak D match, TRBD1 (5 bases). Trimming pared 1 base from V and 0 bases from J, leaving 7 bases between. Germline CDR1 and CDR2: SGHTA and FQGNSA. This CDR3 has 15 amino acids.

This clonotype was found many times. The gene calls are TRBV3-1 and TRBJ2-5; D not certain. Trimming removed 0 bases at V and 4 bases at J, with 9 bases between. CDR3 length: 14 amino acids. In germline, CDR1 is LGHDT, CDR2 YNNKEL (reference sequence). CDR3 nucleotide sequence: TGTGCCAGCAGCCAAGATTGGATGTCAGAGACCCAGTACTTC. It codes for CASSQDWMSETQYF.

As regards this clonotype: A clone one base away is much larger, so this may be a read error. The V call is TRBV2, the J call TRBJ2-1; unclear D gene. The CDR3 consists of 14 residues. The V gene's germline CDR1 is SNHLY and CDR2 FYNNEI. V lost 2 bases and J lost 13, with 18 bases in between. CDR3 amino acids: CASSEWRSQETQFF. Written as DNA, the CDR3 is TGTGCCAGCAGTGAATGGCGAAGTCAAGAGACCCAGTTCTTC.

In its sample, this clonotype was seen once. The chain joins TRBV21-1 to TRBJ2-3; the D call of TRBD1 is as the table states it, not checked on the DNA. TRBV21-1 is assigned pseudogene status. The CDR3 has 16 residues. CDR3 residues: CASSKVGGQRTDTQYF. Here the CDR3 DNA reads TGTGCCAGCAGCAAAGTAGGGGGCCAGCGCACAGATACGCAGTATTTT.

The chain carries TRBV7-9 and TRBJ1-1; D not resolved. CDR1 and CDR2 (germline): SEHNR, FQNEAQ (reference sequence). V dropped 5 bases and J dropped 8 bases, with 9 bases sitting between them. This CDR3 spans 11 amino acids. The CDR3 here is CASSLSPEAFF. The CDR3 region has the DNA TGTGCCAGCAGCCTATCTCCGGAAGCTTTCTTT.

This chain connects TRBV10-3 to TRBJ1-1; weak D call: TRBD1 (5 bases). The CDR3 has 14 amino acids. Germline assignment: CDR1 ENHRY and CDR2 SYGVKD. The germline V and J ends were trimmed by 3 bases and 0 bases, with 8 bases remaining between them. CDR3 coding DNA: TGTGCCATCAGTGATCGGGGCTTGAACACTGAAGCTTTCTTT. It translates to CAISDRGLNTEAFF.

At least ten counts were recorded for this clonotype. The chain carries TRBV6-5 and TRBJ1-6; D is unresolved. Trimming removed 6 bases at V and 0 bases at J, with 9 bases between. The CDR3 is 15 amino acids. Germline values: CDR1 MNHEY, CDR2 SVGAGI. CDR3 in amino acids: CASRPLSSYNSPLHF. The CDR3 region has the DNA TGTGCCAGCAGACCGCTATCCTCCTATAATTCACCCCTCCACTTT.

This clonotype came up a few times. With a much larger clone just one base away, this may be a read error. The chain couples TRBV7-9 to TRBJ2-4; 8 bases fit TRBD1. The J call may not be correct, given that the DNA end is closer to TRBJ2-7. The V gene's germline CDR1 is SEHNR and CDR2 FQNEAQ (reference sequence). The length of the CDR3 is 16 residues. The CDR3 DNA reads as TGTGCCAGCAGCTCTACAGGGACAGGCGATTACTGCGAGCAGTACTTC. Amino acids: CASSSTGTGDYCEQYF.

The count of this clonotype is one. V is TRBV7-2 and J is TRBJ2-3, with a tentative D call TRBD1 (5 bases). This CDR3 spans 13 amino acids. Trimming removed 1 base at V and 11 bases at J, with 13 bases between. Germline V gene data show CDR1 as SGHTA and CDR2 as FQGNSA. This CDR3 reads CASSLGGLARQYF. The CDR3 bases are TGTGCCAGCAGCTTAGGGGGCTTAGCCAGGCAGTATTTT.

On this clonotype itself: Possible read error: a much larger clone is one base away. The V and J genes are TRBV7-9 and TRBJ2-7; possible D gene TRBD2, 6 bases. CDR1 is SEHNR and CDR2 is FQNEAQ in the germline V gene (reference sequence). V dropped 2 bases and J dropped 7 bases, with 18 bases sitting between them. The CDR3 consists of 15 residues. The CDR3 nucleotides read TGTGCCAGCAGCTTATATCAAGGCGGGGCGAATGAGCAGTACTTC. Translation gives CASSLYQGGANEQYF.

This clonotype was found many times. The chain has TRBV5-1 and TRBJ2-3; D unresolved. CDR3 length equals 15 residues. V lost 1 base and J lost 0, with 9 bases in between. Germline CDR1 and CDR2: SGHRS and YFSETQ. In DNA, the CDR3 is TGCGCCAGCAGCTTGCTTGGGCCTAGCACAGATACGCAGTATTTT. This gives the protein CASSLLGPSTDTQYF.

Of note for this clonotype: This may arise from a read error, as a much more abundant clone is one base away. V is TRBV12-3 or TRBV12-4 and J is TRBJ2-1, with TRBD1 matching over 7 bases. CDR3 length: 14 amino acids. The ends lost 7 bases at V and 13 bases at J; junction bases unmatched: 16. The chain's CDR3 is CASTPDRVRETQFF. The CDR3 region has the DNA TGTGCCAGCACCCCCGACAGGGTTCGAGAGACCCAGTTCTTC.

This clonotype showed up many times. The chain is built from TRBV7-2 and TRBJ2-7, with 8 bases lining up with TRBD1. Trimming took 8 bases from V and 5 from J; bases not matched to a gene: 8. The CDR3 covers 13 residues. Germline V gene data show CDR1 as SGHTA and CDR2 as FQGNSA. CDR3 sequence reads: CASGRQGLNEQYF. Here the CDR3 DNA reads TGTGCCAGCGGGAGACAGGGGCTGAACGAGCAGTACTTC.

This clonotype came up a few times. The chain joins TRBV30 to TRBJ1-5; D ambiguous. V lost 2 bases, J lost 0 bases, and 20 bases lay in between. This CDR3 has 18 amino acids. Germline-derived CDR1 and CDR2 are GTSNPN and SVGIG (reference sequence). CDR3 sequence: CAWSPSRLGSYSNQPQHF. The CDR3 DNA follows: TGTGCCTGGAGTCCGAGTCGTTTAGGATCGTATAGCAATCAGCCCCAGCATTTT.

This clonotype was seen ten or more times. The rearrangement uses TRBV20-1 and TRBJ2-5, with D tentatively TRBD1 or TRBD2 (5 bases each). This CDR3 region has 15 residues. Trimming pared 5 bases from V and 5 bases from J, leaving 21 bases between. Germline V gene sequence: CDR1 DFQATT, CDR2 SNEGSKA (reference sequence). CDR3 in DNA: TGCAGTGCTCAAACCGGGACCCGGGCGTGGGAGACCCAGTACTTC. This gives the protein CSAQTGTRAWETQYF.

This clonotype came up many times. This chain joins TRBV20-1 and TRBJ1-2; 7 nucleotides align to TRBD1. This CDR3 contains 12 residues. Germline trimming cut 6 bases from V and 5 bases from J; bases unmatched to any gene: 6. Germline V gives CDR1 DFQATT, CDR2 SNEGSKA (reference sequence). CDR3 bases: TGCAGTGCCGGTAACAGGGGATATGGCTACACCTTC. Translation gives CSAGNRGYGYTF.

There are a few counts of this clonotype. This chain joins TRBV7-9 and TRBJ2-5; 7 bases match TRBD1. The J call may be incorrect, as the DNA end agrees better with TRBJ2-7. The CDR3 consists of 20 residues. In germline, CDR1 is SEHNR, CDR2 FQNEAQ (reference sequence). The CDR3 DNA sequence: TGTGCCAGCAGCTTTTCACGAATTAGGACCCGGGACAGATTTAGCTACGAGCAGTACTTC. Residues: CASSFSRIRTRDRFSYEQYF.

There are many counts of this clonotype. The genes are TRBV4-2 and TRBJ2-1; D not resolved. The CDR3 totals 13 residues. V dropped 0 bases and J dropped 13 bases, with 13 bases sitting between them. CDR1 is LGHNA, CDR2 YNFKEQ, per germline. The CDR3 region has the DNA TGTGCCAGCAGCCAAGATCTGGTGGCTACACAGTTCTTC. This encodes CASSQDLVATQFF.

This clonotype showed up just a few times. The rearrangement uses TRBV7-2 and TRBJ1-1, with D uncertain. CDR3 length: 13 amino acids. CDR1 is SGHTA, CDR2 FQGNSA, per germline. Trimming removed 1 base from V and 7 bases from J, with 10 bases in between. CDR3 coding DNA: TGTGCCAGCAGCTTAGTTATGGCAGGTGAAGCTTTCTTT. This gives the protein CASSLVMAGEAFF.

The chain joins TRBV6-1 to TRBJ1-2; 7 nucleotides line up with TRBD1. CDR1 and CDR2 (germline): MNHNS, SASEGT. V trimming: 0 bases; J trimming: 5 bases; junction bases outside the gene matches: 6. The CDR3 loop spans 15 amino acids. CDR3: CASSEAQTRGYGYTF. The CDR3 DNA is TGTGCCAGCAGTGAAGCGCAGACCAGGGGGTATGGCTACACCTTC.

This clonotype appeared many times. V gene TRBV28 combines with J gene TRBJ2-7, with unresolved D. Looked up from germline, CDR1 is MDHEN and CDR2 is SYDVKM. Trimming stripped 6 bases from V and 2 bases from J, with 14 bases between. The CDR3 is made up of 14 amino acids. Here the CDR3 DNA reads TGTGCCAGCAGCTTAGGTGGGTCGGCCTACGAGCAGTACTTC. It is translated as CASSLGGSAYEQYF. The entire variable domain, with the rest obtained from reference TRBV28 and TRBJ2-7, is as follows: DVKVTQSSRYLVKRTGEKVFLECVQDMDHENMFWYRQDPGLGLRLIYFSYDVKMKEKGDIPEGYSVSREKKERFSLILESASTNQTSMYLCASSLGGSAYEQYFGPGTRLTVT.

This clonotype occurred many times. This chain connects TRBV20-1 to TRBJ2-7, with 12 bases fitting TRBD2. CDR1 is DFQATT and CDR2 is SNEGSKA in the germline V gene (reference sequence). The CDR3 has 15 residues. With 2 bases clipped from V and 3 bases from J, the junction kept 5 bases outside the gene matches. The CDR3 bases are TGCAGTGCTAGACGGCTAGCGGGGGGGCACTACGAGCAGTACTTC. This gives the protein CSARRLAGGHYEQYF.